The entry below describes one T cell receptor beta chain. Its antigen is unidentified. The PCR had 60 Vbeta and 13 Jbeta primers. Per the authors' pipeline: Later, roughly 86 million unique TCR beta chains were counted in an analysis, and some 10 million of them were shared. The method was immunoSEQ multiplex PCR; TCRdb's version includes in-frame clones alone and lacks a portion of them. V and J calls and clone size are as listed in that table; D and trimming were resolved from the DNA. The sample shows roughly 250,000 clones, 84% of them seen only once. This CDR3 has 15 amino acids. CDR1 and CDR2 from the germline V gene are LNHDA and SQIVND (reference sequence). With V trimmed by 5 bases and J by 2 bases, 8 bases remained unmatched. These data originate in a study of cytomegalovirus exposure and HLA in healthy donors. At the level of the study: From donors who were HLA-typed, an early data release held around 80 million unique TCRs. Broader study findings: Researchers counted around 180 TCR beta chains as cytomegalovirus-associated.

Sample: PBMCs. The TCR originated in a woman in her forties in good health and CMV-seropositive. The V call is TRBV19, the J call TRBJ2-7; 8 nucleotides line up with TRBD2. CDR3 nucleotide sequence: TGTGCCAGTAGTCCCCGAACTAGCGGTACCTACGAGCAGTACTTC. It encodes CASSPRTSGTYEQYF.